This passage covers 27 T cell receptor beta chains from one sample sequenced in a study of Graves' ophthalmopathy and Graves' hyperthyroidism. As the template, RNA transcripts were used to amplify TCR beta CDR3 regions. Second-round multiplex PCR came after first-round RT-PCR with HTBI primers. TCRdb passed the multiplex PCR reads through MiXCR, listing each CDR3 protein once. The repertoire has about half a million distinct CDR3 sequences, about an eighth of them found once; the top ten carry 9.8%. The sequencing input was blood. Source of these receptors: a woman in her thirties with Graves' ophthalmopathy.

This clonotype has a count of ten or more. V usage is TRBV30 and J usage is TRBJ2-7; 10 nucleotides agree with TRBD1. CDR1 GTSNPN and CDR2 SVGIG come from the germline V gene (reference sequence). V trimming: 7 bases; J trimming: 3 bases; junction bases outside the gene matches: 6. This CDR3 is built from 13 residues. For the CDR3, the DNA is TGTGCCTTGGACCGGGACAGGGGCTACGAGCAGTACTTC. Translating it yields CALDRDRGYEQYF.

A single count supports this clonotype. The gene calls are TRBV12-3 or TRBV12-4 and TRBJ1-3; 9 bases are shared with TRBD1. Germline trimming cut 3 bases from V and 7 bases from J; bases unmatched to any gene: 7. The length of the CDR3 is 15 residues. The chain's CDR3 is CASSFGTGTVNTIYF. The CDR3 DNA reads TGTGCCAGCAGTTTCGGGACAGGGACAGTGAACACCATATATTTT.

This clonotype was observed many times. This chain joins TRBV20-1 and TRBJ2-7; TRBD2 matches 10 bases. This CDR3 comprises 17 residues. Germline V gene sequence: CDR1 DFQATT, CDR2 SNEGSKA (reference sequence). Trimming took 0 bases from V and 5 from J; bases not matched to a gene: 13. The CDR3 protein is CSARDSLAGVIRDEQYF. The CDR3 coding sequence is TGCAGTGCTAGAGATAGTCTAGCGGGAGTCATCCGTGACGAGCAGTACTTC.

In its sample, this clonotype was seen many times. The rearrangement uses TRBV6-1 and TRBJ1-5; D remains ambiguous. This CDR3 has 14 residues. V shed 6 bases and J shed 0 bases, with 9 bases lying between them. Germline V gives CDR1 MNHNS, CDR2 SASEGT. The chain's CDR3 is CASRKDVSNQPQHF. Here the CDR3 DNA reads TGTGCCAGCAGAAAGGACGTTAGCAATCAGCCCCAGCATTTT.

This clonotype was counted ten times or more. The chain recombines TRBV7-9 with TRBJ2-5; D gene uncertain. This CDR3 has 12 amino acids. Germline assignment: CDR1 SEHNR and CDR2 FQNEAQ (reference sequence). V lost 3 bases and J lost 5, with 7 bases in between. The CDR3 reads CASSFGLETQYF. The CDR3 DNA reads TGTGCCAGCAGCTTCGGGTTGGAGACCCAGTACTTC. The variable domain in full, completed from reference TRBV7-9 and TRBJ2-5, reads DTGVSQNPRHKITKRGQNVTFRCDPISEHNRLYWYRQTLGQGPEFLTYFQNEAQLEKSRLLSDRFSAERPKGSFSTLEIQRTEQGDSAMYLCASSFGLETQYFGPGTRLLVL.

This clonotype has a count of ten or more. This rearrangement joins TRBV11-2 to TRBJ1-1; D remains unclear. Germline V lookup: CDR1 SGHAT, CDR2 FQNNGV. V lost 5 bases and J lost 1, with 11 bases in between. This CDR3 has 14 residues. CDR3 amino acids: CASSRVGTNTEAFF. CDR3 DNA: TGTGCCAGCAGCCGGGTAGGCACGAACACTGAAGCTTTCTTT.

In the case of this clonotype: A much larger clone lies one base from this, so it may be a read error. The rearrangement joins TRBV18 to TRBJ2-5; D remains unclear. The CDR3 is 13 residues long. Germline V gene lookup returns CDR1 KGHSH and CDR2 LQKENI. Trimming took 5 bases from V and 1 from J, leaving 8 bases between them. In DNA form, the CDR3 reads TGTGCCAGCTCAGCGCCTATCCAAGAGACCCAGTACTTC. This gives the protein CASSAPIQETQYF.

Ten or more counts support this clonotype. The chain carries TRBV4-3 and TRBJ2-7; D not certain. The CDR3 is 15 residues long. Trimming left V 0 bases short and J 2 bases short, with 11 bases between. Germline lookup yields CDR1 LGHNA and CDR2 YSLEER. CDR3 nucleotide sequence: TGCGCCAGCAGCCAAGACAGGACGGTCACCTACGAGCAGTACTTC. Residues: CASSQDRTVTYEQYF.

This clonotype came up many times. This chain connects TRBV28 to TRBJ1-1; D is unclear. V was shortened by 4 bases and J by 4 bases, with 16 bases between the two germline ends. This CDR3 is 15 amino acids long. In germline, CDR1 is MDHEN, CDR2 SYDVKM. The CDR3: CASSSLVGRGTEAFF. DNA for the CDR3: TGTGCCAGCAGTTCCCTAGTCGGGCGGGGCACTGAAGCTTTCTTT.

This clonotype has ten or more counts. This rearrangement joins TRBV15 to TRBJ2-5; possible D gene TRBD2, 6 bases. This CDR3 is built from 15 residues. Germline assignment: CDR1 LNHNV and CDR2 YYDKDF (reference sequence). V was shortened by 8 bases and J by 2 bases, with 18 bases between the two germline ends. The CDR3 nucleotides are TGTGCCACCGCTCGCGGGGTAGCGGATCAAGAGACCCAGTACTTC. This sequence encodes CATARGVADQETQYF.

The chain recombines TRBV29-1 with TRBJ1-1; tentative D call: TRBD1 (6 bases). The V and J ends lost 1 base and 8 bases respectively, with 14 bases between them. This CDR3 is built from 13 residues. Germline CDR1 reads SQVTM; CDR2 reads ANQGSEA. The CDR3 region is CSVEGRSGQEAFF. CDR3 bases: TGCAGCGTTGAAGGAAGGAGTGGACAGGAAGCTTTCTTT.

In this sample, this clonotype turned up a few times. V gene TRBV5-1 combines with J gene TRBJ2-5; D may match TRBD1 or TRBD2 (5 bases each). The CDR3 runs 14 residues. V was clipped by 0 bases and J by 5 bases, with 11 bases between them. CDR1 is SGHRS and CDR2 is YFSETQ in the germline V gene. CDR3 residues: CASSLGDLRETQYF. For the CDR3, the DNA is TGCGCCAGCAGCTTGGGGGACCTCCGGGAGACCCAGTACTTC.

This clonotype was seen more than once but under ten times. The chain recombines TRBV28 with TRBJ1-2; a weak D match, TRBD1 (5 bases). V lost 4 bases and J 4 bases, leaving 13 bases between the germline ends. From germline, CDR1 is MDHEN and CDR2 SYDVKM. The CDR3 runs 14 residues. The CDR3 is CASSSGGIPYGYTF. CDR3 DNA: TGTGCCAGCAGTTCCGGGGGAATTCCCTATGGCTACACCTTC.

This clonotype was recorded at least ten times. V usage is TRBV6-5 and J usage is TRBJ2-2, with D tentatively TRBD1 or TRBD2 (6 bases each). The CDR3 runs 16 residues. V was shortened by 4 bases and J by 1 base, with 13 bases between the two germline ends. Germline V gene sequence: CDR1 MNHEY, CDR2 SVGAGI. CDR3: CASSWGADMNTGELFF. The DNA for the CDR3 is TGTGCCAGCAGTTGGGGGGCCGATATGAACACCGGGGAGCTGTTTTTT.

This clonotype was seen more than once but under ten times. The gene calls are TRBV7-9 and TRBJ1-5; D unclear. The V end lost 8 bases, the J end lost 3 bases, and 14 bases lay between the germline ends. CDR1 and CDR2 (germline): SEHNR, FQNEAQ (reference sequence). This CDR3 contains 14 residues. DNA of the CDR3: TGTGCCAGCCAGGATTGGTCAGACAATCAGCCCCAGCATTTT. Its translation: CASQDWSDNQPQHF.

In its sample, this clonotype was seen a few times. This rearrangement joins TRBV6-2 or TRBV6-3 to TRBJ2-5; 9 nucleotides line up with TRBD2. The germline gives CDR1 MNHEY, CDR2 SVGEGT. This CDR3 has 17 residues. J lost 2 bases, V lost 5 bases, and 12 bases had no gene match. The CDR3 nucleotides are TGTGCCAGCAGTCGTTCACGCGGGGGGGTCCTTCAAGAGACCCAGTACTTC. It specifies CASSRSRGGVLQETQYF.

This clonotype was picked up many times. This chain joins TRBV7-2 and TRBJ2-4, with D hard to call. The CDR3 has 12 residues. Trimming removed 0 bases at V and 9 bases at J, with 6 bases between. The germline V gene encodes CDR1 SGHTA and CDR2 FQGNSA. CDR3 protein: CASSLAVGIQYF. CDR3 bases: TGTGCCAGCAGCTTAGCGGTTGGCATTCAGTACTTC.

This clonotype was observed at least ten times. The chain joins TRBV27 to TRBJ2-4; possibly TRBD1 for D (5 bases). Trimming shortened V by 6 bases and J by 2 bases, and 17 bases separated the two germline ends. The CDR3 is 16 amino acids. Germline values: CDR1 MNHEY, CDR2 SMNVEV (reference sequence). The CDR3 coding sequence is TGTGCCAGCAGCAGCCTGTGGGGCCTGACCAAAAACATTCAGTACTTC. Protein: CASSSLWGLTKNIQYF.

The genes are TRBV6-2 or TRBV6-3 and TRBJ2-7, with TRBD2 matching 9 bases. Trimming removed 7 bases from V and 3 bases from J; junction bases left unmatched: 13. CDR1 and CDR2 from the germline V gene are MNHEY and SVGEGT. The CDR3 contains 16 residues. For the CDR3, the DNA is TGTGCCAGCAATCCCCCTATAGATAGCGGGGGCTACGAGCAGTACTTC. This translates into CASNPPIDSGGYEQYF.

The genes are TRBV2 and TRBJ1-6; 10 bases are a match to TRBD1. V lost 1 base, J lost 8 bases, and 5 bases stayed unmatched. CDR3 length equals 16 residues. The germline V gene encodes CDR1 SNHLY and CDR2 FYNNEI. The CDR3 DNA follows: TGTGCCAGCAGTGAAGGACAGGGGGCGATCGATTCACCCCTCCACTTT. Protein sequence: CASSEGQGAIDSPLHF.

In regard to this clonotype: A much larger clone lies a single base off, so this may be a read error. The missing conserved phenylalanine or tryptophan at the end of this CDR3 makes a read error likely. J is TRBJ2-7 and V is TRBV24-1, with 10 bases identical to TRBD1. Germline lookup yields CDR1 KGHDR and CDR2 SFDVKD. Trimming removed 11 bases from V and 4 bases from J; junction bases left unmatched: 13. This CDR3 spans 15 amino acids. CDR3 residues: CASRPLTGGAYEQYL. DNA for the CDR3: TGTGCCAGCAGGCCTCTGACAGGGGGCGCGTACGAGCAGTACTTG.

This clonotype occurred many times. The chain couples TRBV7-2 to TRBJ1-5; D not resolved. The germline V and J ends were trimmed by 6 bases and 4 bases, with 16 bases remaining between them. Germline V gene lookup returns CDR1 SGHTA and CDR2 FQGNSA. The CDR3 totals 15 residues. The CDR3 DNA reads as TGTGCCAGCAGTCGAGACTGGTCTGGAAATCAGCCCCAGCATTTT. Amino acid sequence: CASSRDWSGNQPQHF.

This clonotype was counted many times. This chain joins TRBV12-3 or TRBV12-4 and TRBJ1-2, with a tentative D call TRBD1 (5 bases). Trimming cost V 2 bases and J 4 bases, with 8 bases left between them. This CDR3 spans 13 amino acids. Here the CDR3 reads CASSLRQIYGYTF. In DNA form, the CDR3 reads TGTGCCAGCAGTTTAAGACAGATCTATGGCTACACCTTC.

V is TRBV6-2 or TRBV6-3 and J is TRBJ2-5, with 8 bases fitting TRBD2. V shed 2 bases and J 0 bases; nucleotides not matched to a gene: 5. CDR3 size: 16 residues. The germline V gene encodes CDR1 MNHEY and CDR2 SVGEGT. CDR3 coding DNA: TGTGCCAGCAGTTACCCCGCTAGCGGGTACCAAGAGACCCAGTACTTC. Protein sequence: CASSYPASGYQETQYF.

This clonotype was counted many times. This chain links TRBV6-1 with TRBJ1-2; no clear D gene. CDR1 MNHNS and CDR2 SASEGT come from the germline V gene. V shed 1 base and J shed 8 bases, with 17 bases lying between them. There are 15 residues in the CDR3. CDR3 loop: CASSEGGMGSRGYTF. The CDR3 DNA reads as TGTGCCAGCAGTGAAGGTGGTATGGGGTCGAGGGGCTACACCTTC.

This clonotype has a handful of counts. The CDR3 here is CASSLAPGPQHF. The DNA of the CDR3 is TGTGCCAGCAGCTTAGCGCCGGGGCCCCAGCATTTT. The chain has TRBV7-8 and TRBJ1-5; no clear D gene. This CDR3 is built from 12 residues. The V gene lost 0 bases and the J gene lost 9 bases, with 6 bases spanning the gap. Germline V gene lookup returns CDR1 SGHVS and CDR2 FQNEAQ.

This clonotype has a count of ten or more. The rearrangement uses TRBV6-5 and TRBJ2-6, with D perhaps matching TRBD1 (6 bases). Germline assignment: CDR1 MNHEY and CDR2 SVGAGI. This CDR3 is 16 amino acids long. Between the trimmed V and J ends, which lost 0 bases and 0 bases, there was a span of 6 bases. The CDR3 DNA reads TGTGCCAGCAGTTACTCAGGGGGCTCTGGGGCCAACGTCCTGACTTTC. This translates into CASSYSGGSGANVLTF.